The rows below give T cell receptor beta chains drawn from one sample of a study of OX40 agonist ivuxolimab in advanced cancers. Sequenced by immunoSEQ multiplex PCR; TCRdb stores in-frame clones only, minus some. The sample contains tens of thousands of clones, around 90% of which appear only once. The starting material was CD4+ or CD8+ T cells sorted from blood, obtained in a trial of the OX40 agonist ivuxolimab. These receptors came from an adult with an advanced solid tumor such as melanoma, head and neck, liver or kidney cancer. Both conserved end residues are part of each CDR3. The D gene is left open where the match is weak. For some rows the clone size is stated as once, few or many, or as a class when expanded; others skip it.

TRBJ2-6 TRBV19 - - CASSPHEAGANVLTF TGTGCCAGTAGCCCCCACGAGGCTGGGGCCAACGTCCTGACTTTC
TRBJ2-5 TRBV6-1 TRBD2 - CASSAQGLAGETQYF TGTGCCAGCAGTGCCCAGGGACTAGCGGGGGAGACCCAGTACTTC
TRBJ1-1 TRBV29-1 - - CSVELSMNTEAFF TGCAGCGTTGAGCTGTCCATGAACACTGAAGCTTTCTTT
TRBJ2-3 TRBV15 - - CATSLGGADTQYF TGTGCCACCAGCCTAGGGGGAGCAGATACGCAGTATTTT
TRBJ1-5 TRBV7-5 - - CVRSLSFPGQGRGNQPQHF TGTGTCAGAAGTTTAAGTTTTCCGGGACAGGGGAGAGGCAATCAGCCCCAGCATTTT
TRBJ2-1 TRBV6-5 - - CASSYQGPTYNEQFF TGTGCCAGCAGTTACCAGGGGCCAACCTACAATGAGCAGTTCTTC
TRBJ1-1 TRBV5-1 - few CASSLEGNTEAFF TGCGCCAGCAGCTTGGAAGGGAACACTGAAGCTTTCTTT
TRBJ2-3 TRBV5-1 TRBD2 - CASSIHSGRALFTDTQYF TGCGCCAGCAGCATACATAGCGGGAGGGCCCTTTTCACAGATACGCAGTATTTT
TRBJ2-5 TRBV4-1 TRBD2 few CASSQRSGRYQETQYF TGCGCCAGCAGCCAACGGAGCGGGAGGTACCAAGAGACCCAGTACTTC
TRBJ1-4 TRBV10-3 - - CAISESITTGHVFF TGTGCCATCAGTGAGTCAATTACAACCGGGCATGTGTTTTTT
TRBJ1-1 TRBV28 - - CASSINTEAFF TGTGCCAGCAGTATAAACACTGAAGCTTTCTTT
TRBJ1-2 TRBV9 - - CASSSRMDYTF TGTGCCAGCAGCTCTCGCATGGACTACACCTTC
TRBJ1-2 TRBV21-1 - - CASSKVGGDNYGYTF TGTGCCAGCAGCAAAGTGGGAGGGGATAACTATGGCTACACCTTC
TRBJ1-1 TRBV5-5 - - CASSSTGTRNTEAFF TGTGCCAGCAGCTCCACCGGGACGAGGAACACTGAAGCTTTCTTT
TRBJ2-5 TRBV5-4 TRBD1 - CASSLGAGGLETQYF TGTGCCAGCAGCTTGGGGGCAGGGGGCTTGGAGACCCAGTACTTC
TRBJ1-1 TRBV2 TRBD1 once CASVRGPFTEAFF TGTGCCAGTGTAAGGGGGCCCTTCACTGAAGCTTTCTTT
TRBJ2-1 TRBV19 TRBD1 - CASSTDRGFYNEQFF TGTGCCAGTAGTACAGACAGGGGGTTCTACAATGAGCAGTTCTTC
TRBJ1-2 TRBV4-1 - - CASSQDLRGSLGGYTF TGCGCCAGCAGCCAAGATCTTCGGGGGTCTTTGGGGGGCTACACCTTC
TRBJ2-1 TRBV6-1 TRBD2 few CASSQLAGGRIEQFF TGTGCCAGCAGTCAACTAGCGGGGGGCCGAATTGAGCAGTTCTTC
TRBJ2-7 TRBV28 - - CASFPSERASSYEQYF TGTGCCAGCTTTCCTAGCGAGCGGGCCTCCTCCTACGAGCAGTACTTC
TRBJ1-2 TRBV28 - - CASSPPGHGHNYGYTF TGTGCCAGCAGCCCCCCAGGACACGGTCATAACTATGGCTACACCTTC
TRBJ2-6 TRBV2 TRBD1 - CASSEFGTGRLSGANVLTF TGTGCCAGCAGTGAATTTGGGACAGGGAGGCTCTCTGGGGCCAACGTCCTGACTTTC
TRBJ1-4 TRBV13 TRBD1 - CASSRGQGTEKLFF TGTGCCAGCAGCCGCGGACAGGGTACTGAAAAACTGTTTTTT
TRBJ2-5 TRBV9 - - CASSAGVREYQETQYF TGTGCCAGCAGCGCGGGGGTTAGAGAGTACCAAGAGACCCAGTACTTC
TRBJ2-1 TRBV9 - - CASSVAEVSYNEQFF TGTGCCAGCAGCGTCGCGGAAGTGTCCTACAATGAGCAGTTCTTC
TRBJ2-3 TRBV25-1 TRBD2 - CASSGLAGGADTQYF TGTGCCAGCAGTGGACTAGCGGGGGGCGCAGATACGCAGTATTTT
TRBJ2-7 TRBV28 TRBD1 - CASSLGTGRGLGSRGEWYYEQYF TGTGCCAGCAGTTTGGGGACAGGTCGGGGTTTGGGGTCTAGGGGAGAGTGGTACTACGAGCAGTACTTC
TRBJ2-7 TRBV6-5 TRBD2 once CASSRTSGSYEQYF TGTGCCAGCAGCCGTACTAGCGGGAGCTACGAGCAGTACTTC
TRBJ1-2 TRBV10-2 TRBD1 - CASQTGGDYGYTF TGCGCCTCGCAAACAGGGGGCGACTATGGCTACACCTTC
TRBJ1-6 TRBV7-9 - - CASSLGPATSYNSPLHF TGTGCCAGCAGCTTAGGGCCGGCAACCTCCTATAATTCACCCCTCCACTTT
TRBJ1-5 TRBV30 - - CAWRGAGMSNQPQHF TGTGCCTGGAGGGGGGCAGGGATGAGCAATCAGCCCCAGCATTTT
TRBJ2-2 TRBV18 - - CASSGQTNTGELFF TGTGCCAGCTCAGGACAAACGAACACCGGGGAGCTGTTTTTT
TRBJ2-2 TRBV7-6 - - CASSARGVRNTGELFF TGTGCCAGCAGCGCTCGAGGGGTTCGGAACACCGGGGAGCTGTTTTTT
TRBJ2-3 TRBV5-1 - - CASSPGIGLGYF TGCGCCAGCAGCCCCGGGATCGGACTTGGGTATTTT
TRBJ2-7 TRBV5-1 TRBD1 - CASSLADREGAYEQYF TGCGCCAGCAGCTTGGCCGACAGGGAAGGAGCCTACGAGCAGTACTTC
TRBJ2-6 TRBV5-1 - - CASREAGANVLTF TGCGCCAGCAGGGAGGCTGGGGCCAACGTCCTGACTTTC